This TCR beta chain was captured by sequencing in a study of radiation and T cells in renal cell carcinoma. Looking at the study overall: Nephrectomy followed 15 Gy stereotactic body radiation by 4 weeks. Findings and caveats of the study: From baseline, blood top tumor clonotypes peaked at 2 weeks post-radiation. No pretreatment tumor biopsies were available for baseline clonotypes.

Assay used: immunoSEQ multiplex PCR; TCRdb lists only in-frame clones, some missing. The data contain approximately 140,000 clones, roughly 83% of them singletons. Between the trimmed V and J ends, which lost 5 bases and 0 bases, there was a span of 11 bases. CDR1 SGHRS and CDR2 YFSETQ come from the germline V gene. The CDR3 consists of 14 residues. Time point: baseline pretreatment blood. Treatment here: 15 Gy SBRT to primary tumor, nephrectomy 4 weeks later. The tumor was a clear cell renal cell carcinoma. On this clone: Its antigen is undetermined.

Material: blood, obtained from a patient whose treatment included radiotherapy and nephrectomy. The chain is built from TRBV5-1 and TRBJ2-5; D may correspond to TRBD1 or TRBD2 (6 bases each). The TCR sequence derives from a woman between 45 and 65 years old with renal cell carcinoma. The DNA for the CDR3 is TGCGCCAGCAGACAGGGACTTCACCAAGAGACCCAGTACTTC. This codes for CASRQGLHQETQYF.